This T cell receptor beta chain comes out of a study of T cells in Graves' hyperthyroidism and ophthalmopathy. PBMCs came from more than 8.5 ml fresh peripheral blood. This clonotype was counted ten times or more. TCR beta CDR3 regions were amplified from RNA. The primer set for the first-round RT-PCR of the TCR CDR3 was HTBI. In TCRdb, the multiplex PCR reads were re-called with MiXCR into one record per CDR3 protein. This repertoire shows roughly 380,000 distinct CDR3 sequences, less than 15% found once; its top ten account for around 20%. CDR1 is DFQATT, CDR2 SNEGSKA, per germline (reference sequence). There are 11 residues in the CDR3. The V and J ends lost 2 bases and 11 bases respectively, with 9 bases between them.

The chain uses TRBV20-1 and TRBJ1-4, with D maybe TRBD1 (5 bases). The origin of this receptor is a man aged 25-45 years with Graves' hyperthyroidism that later progressed to Graves' ophthalmopathy. The specimen sequenced was blood. The CDR3 coding sequence is TGCAGTGCTAGATTGGGACCTAAACTGTTTTTT. Translated, it gives CSARLGPKLFF.